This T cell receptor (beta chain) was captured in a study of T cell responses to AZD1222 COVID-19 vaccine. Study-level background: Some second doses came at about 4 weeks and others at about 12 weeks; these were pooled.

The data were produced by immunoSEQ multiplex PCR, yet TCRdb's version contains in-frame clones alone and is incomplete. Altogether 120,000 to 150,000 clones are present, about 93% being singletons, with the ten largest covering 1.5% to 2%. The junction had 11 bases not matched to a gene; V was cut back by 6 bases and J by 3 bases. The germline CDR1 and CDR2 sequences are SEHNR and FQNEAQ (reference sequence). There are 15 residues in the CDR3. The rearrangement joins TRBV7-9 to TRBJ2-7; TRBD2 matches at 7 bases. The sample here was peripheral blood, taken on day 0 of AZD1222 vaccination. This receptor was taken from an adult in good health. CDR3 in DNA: TGTGCCAGCAGTTCCAAGGGAGGGATTGGCTACGAGCAGTACTTC. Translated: CASSSKGGIGYEQYF.